This passage covers 2 T cell receptor beta chains from one sample sequenced in a study of OX40 agonist ivuxolimab in advanced cancers. Libraries were prepared by immunoSEQ multiplex PCR; TCRdb keeps only in-frame clonotypes and omits some of them. The table has under 90,000 clones, approximately 87% seen once. The source material was CD4+ or CD8+ T cells sorted from blood, sampled in a trial of the OX40 agonist ivuxolimab. These receptors were taken from an adult with an advanced solid tumor such as melanoma, head and neck, liver or kidney cancer.

The rearrangement uses TRBV7-2 and TRBJ2-2, with 12 bases identical to TRBD2. This CDR3 has 17 amino acids. The V and J ends lost 5 bases and 2 bases, in that order; junction bases with no gene match: 6. Germline V gives CDR1 SGHTA, CDR2 FQGNSA. The CDR3 nucleotides are TGTGCCAGCAGCCCCGGACTAGCGGGATTAAACACCGGGGAGCTGTTTTTT. Translation: CASSPGLAGLNTGELFF.

CDR3 residues: CASSPRQGVSTEAFF. The CDR3 DNA reads as TGCGCCAGCAGCCCGCGACAGGGGGTGAGCACTGAAGCTTTCTTT. This chain uses TRBV4-3 with TRBJ1-1; 9 bases map to TRBD1. CDR1 is LGHNA and CDR2 is YSLEER in the germline V gene. This CDR3 is 15 amino acids long. The J segment lost 4 bases and the V segment lost 4 bases, leaving 7 bases of the junction unmatched.